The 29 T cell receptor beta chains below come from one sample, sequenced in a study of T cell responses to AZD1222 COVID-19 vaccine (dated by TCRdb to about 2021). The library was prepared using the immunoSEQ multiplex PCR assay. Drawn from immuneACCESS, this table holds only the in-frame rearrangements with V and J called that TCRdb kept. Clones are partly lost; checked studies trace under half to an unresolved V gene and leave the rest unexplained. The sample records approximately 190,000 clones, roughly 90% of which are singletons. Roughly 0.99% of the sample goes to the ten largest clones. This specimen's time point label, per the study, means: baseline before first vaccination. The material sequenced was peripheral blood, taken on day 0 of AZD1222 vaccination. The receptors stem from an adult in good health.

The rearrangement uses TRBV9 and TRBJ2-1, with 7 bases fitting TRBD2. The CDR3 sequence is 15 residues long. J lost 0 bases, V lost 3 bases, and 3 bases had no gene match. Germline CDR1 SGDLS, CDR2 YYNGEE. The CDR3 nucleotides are TGTGCCAGCAGCGGATGGGAGGGCTCCTACAATGAGCAGTTCTTC. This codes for CASSGWEGSYNEQFF. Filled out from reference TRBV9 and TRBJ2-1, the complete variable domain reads DSGVTQTPKHLITATGQRVTLRCSPRSGDLSVYWYQQSLDQGLQFLIQYYNGEERAKGNILERFSAQQFPDLHSELNLSSLELGDSALYFCASSGWEGSYNEQFFGPGTRLTVL.

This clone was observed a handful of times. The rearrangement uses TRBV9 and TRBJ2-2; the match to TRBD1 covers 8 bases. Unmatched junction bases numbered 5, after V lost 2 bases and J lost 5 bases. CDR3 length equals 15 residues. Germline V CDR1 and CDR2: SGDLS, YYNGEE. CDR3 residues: CASSVQGAITGELFF. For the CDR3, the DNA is TGTGCCAGCAGCGTCCAGGGGGCGATTACCGGGGAGCTGTTTTTT.

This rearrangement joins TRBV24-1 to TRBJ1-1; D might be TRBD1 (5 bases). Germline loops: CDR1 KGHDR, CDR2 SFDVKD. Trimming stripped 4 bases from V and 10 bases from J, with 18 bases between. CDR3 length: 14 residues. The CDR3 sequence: CATSDTGTLKGAFF. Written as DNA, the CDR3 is TGTGCCACCAGTGACACCGGGACCCTTAAGGGAGCTTTCTTT.

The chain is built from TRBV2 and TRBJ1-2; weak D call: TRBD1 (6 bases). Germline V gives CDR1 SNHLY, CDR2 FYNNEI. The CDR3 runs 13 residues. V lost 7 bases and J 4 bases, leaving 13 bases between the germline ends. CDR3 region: CASKVQGVYGYTF. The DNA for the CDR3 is TGTGCCAGCAAAGTACAGGGTGTCTATGGCTACACCTTC.

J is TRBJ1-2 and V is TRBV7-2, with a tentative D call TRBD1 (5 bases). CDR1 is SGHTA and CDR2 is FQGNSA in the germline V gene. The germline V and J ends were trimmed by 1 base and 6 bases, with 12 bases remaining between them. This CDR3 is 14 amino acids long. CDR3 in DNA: TGTGCCAGCAGCTTAGGACGACAGCGAGATGGCTACACCTTC. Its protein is CASSLGRQRDGYTF. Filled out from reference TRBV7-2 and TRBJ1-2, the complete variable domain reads GAGVSQSPSNKVTEKGKDVELRCDPISGHTALYWYRQSLGQGLEFLIYFQGNSAPDKSGLPSDRFSAERTGGSVSTLTIQRTQQEDSAVYLCASSLGRQRDGYTFGSGTRLTVV.

The CDR3 DNA reads as TGTGCCAGCAGCAAAGAGCTGGAAACAGGGACTCCCGCGAGCGGGGAGCTGTTTTTT. It codes for CASSKELETGTPASGELFF. The chain recombines TRBV21-1 with TRBJ2-2. TRBV21-1 is classified as a pseudogene. This CDR3 contains 19 residues.

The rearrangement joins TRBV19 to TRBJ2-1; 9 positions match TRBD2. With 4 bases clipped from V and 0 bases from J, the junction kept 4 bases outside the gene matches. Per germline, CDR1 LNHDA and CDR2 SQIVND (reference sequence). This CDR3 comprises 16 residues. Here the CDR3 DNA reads TGTGCCAGTAGTACCGGGACTAGCTTCTCCTACAATGAGCAGTTCTTC. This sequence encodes CASSTGTSFSYNEQFF.

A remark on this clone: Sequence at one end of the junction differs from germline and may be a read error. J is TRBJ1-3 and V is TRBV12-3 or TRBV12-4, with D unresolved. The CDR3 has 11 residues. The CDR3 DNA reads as TGTGCCAGCAGTTTGGGAAACATCATATATTTT. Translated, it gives CASSLGNIIYF.

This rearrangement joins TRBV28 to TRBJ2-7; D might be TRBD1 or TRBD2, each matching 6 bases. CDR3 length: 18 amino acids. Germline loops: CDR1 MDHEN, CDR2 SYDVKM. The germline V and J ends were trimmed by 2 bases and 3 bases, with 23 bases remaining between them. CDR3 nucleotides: TGTGCCAGCAGTTTAGAGTTTACTTGGGGGGCTAGTTACTACGAGCAGTACTTC. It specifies CASSLEFTWGASYYEQYF. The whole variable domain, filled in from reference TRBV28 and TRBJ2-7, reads DVKVTQSSRYLVKRTGEKVFLECVQDMDHENMFWYRQDPGLGLRLIYFSYDVKMKEKGDIPEGYSVSREKKERFSLILESASTNQTSMYLCASSLEFTWGASYYEQYFGPGTRLTVT.

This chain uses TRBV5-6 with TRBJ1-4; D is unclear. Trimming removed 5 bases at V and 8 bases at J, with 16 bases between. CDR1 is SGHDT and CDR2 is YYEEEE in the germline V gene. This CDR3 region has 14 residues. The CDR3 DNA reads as TGTGCCAGCAGTCCGACCGTCCCGTCGGAAAAACTGTTTTTT. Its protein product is CASSPTVPSEKLFF.

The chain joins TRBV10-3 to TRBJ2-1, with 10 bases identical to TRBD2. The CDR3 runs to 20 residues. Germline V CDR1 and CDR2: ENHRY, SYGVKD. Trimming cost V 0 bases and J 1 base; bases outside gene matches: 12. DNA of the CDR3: TGTGCCATCAGTGAGTCTCGAGCGGGGGGGCTCAGAAGGTCCTACAATGAGCAGTTCTTC. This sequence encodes CAISESRAGGLRRSYNEQFF.

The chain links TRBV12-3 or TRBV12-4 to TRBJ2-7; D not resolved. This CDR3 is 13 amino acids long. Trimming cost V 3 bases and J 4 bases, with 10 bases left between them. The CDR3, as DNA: TGTGCCAGCAGTTTGTTTCAGTTTTACGAGCAGTACTTC. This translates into CASSLFQFYEQYF.

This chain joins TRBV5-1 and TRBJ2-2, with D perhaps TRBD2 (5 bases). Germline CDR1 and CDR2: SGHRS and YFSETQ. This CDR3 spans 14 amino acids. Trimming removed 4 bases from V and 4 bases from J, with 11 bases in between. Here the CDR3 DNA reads TGCGCCAGCAGCCCGGGGTGGGTCACCGGGGAGCTGTTTTTT. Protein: CASSPGWVTGELFF.

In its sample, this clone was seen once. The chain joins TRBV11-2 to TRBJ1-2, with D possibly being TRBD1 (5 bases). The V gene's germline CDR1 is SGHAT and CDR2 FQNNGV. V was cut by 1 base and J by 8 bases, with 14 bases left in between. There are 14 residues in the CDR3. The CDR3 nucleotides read TGTGCCAGCAGCTTAGCGGTGGGGACTTACGGCTACACCTTC. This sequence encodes CASSLAVGTYGYTF. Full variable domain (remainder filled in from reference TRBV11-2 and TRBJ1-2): EAGVAQSPRYKIIEKRQSVAFWCNPISGHATLYWYQQILGQGPKLLIQFQNNGVVDDSQLPKDRFSAERLKGVDSTLKIQPAKLEDSAVYLCASSLAVGTYGYTFGSGTRLTVV.

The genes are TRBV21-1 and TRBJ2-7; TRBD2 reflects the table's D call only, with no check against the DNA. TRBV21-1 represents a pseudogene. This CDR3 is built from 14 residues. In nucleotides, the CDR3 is TGTGCCAGCCTCAAAAAAAGGAGGGTCTACGAGCAGTACTTC. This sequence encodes CASLKKRRVYEQYF.

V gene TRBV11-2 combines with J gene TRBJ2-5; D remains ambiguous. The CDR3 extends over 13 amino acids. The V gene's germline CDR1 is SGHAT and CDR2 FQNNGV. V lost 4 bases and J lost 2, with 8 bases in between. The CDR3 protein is CASSSRAQETQYF. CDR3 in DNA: TGTGCCAGCAGCTCCCGGGCACAAGAGACCCAGTACTTC.

The DNA of the CDR3 is TGTGCCAGCAGTTGGGGGACTAGCACAGATACGCAGTATTTT. This gives the protein CASSWGTSTDTQYF. This sequence joins TRBV6-2 or TRBV6-3 and TRBJ2-3, with D possibly being TRBD2 (6 bases). The ends were cut back, 4 bases at V and 0 bases at J, with 8 bases in the middle. CDR3 size: 14 residues. Germline CDR1 MNHEY, CDR2 SVGEGT.

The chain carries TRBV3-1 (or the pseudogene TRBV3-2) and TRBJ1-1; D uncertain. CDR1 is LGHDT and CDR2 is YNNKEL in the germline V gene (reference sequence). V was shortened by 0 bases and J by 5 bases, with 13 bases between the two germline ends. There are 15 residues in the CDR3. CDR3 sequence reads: CASSQDLAGWTEAFF. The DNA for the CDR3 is TGTGCCAGCAGCCAAGATCTTGCGGGTTGGACTGAAGCTTTCTTT.

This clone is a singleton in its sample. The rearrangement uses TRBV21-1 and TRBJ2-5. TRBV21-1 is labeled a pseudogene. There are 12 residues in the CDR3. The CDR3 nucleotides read TGTGCCAGCAGCAAATTAGGGGAGACCCAGTACTTC. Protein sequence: CASSKLGETQYF.

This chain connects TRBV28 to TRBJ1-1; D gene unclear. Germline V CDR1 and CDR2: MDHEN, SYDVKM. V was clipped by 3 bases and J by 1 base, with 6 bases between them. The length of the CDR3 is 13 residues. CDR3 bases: TGTGCCAGCAGTTTCGGGCCGAACACTGAAGCTTTCTTT. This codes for CASSFGPNTEAFF.

The CDR3, as DNA: TGTGCCAGCAGTACCCACAGGGGGGAGCTGTTTTTT. It specifies CASSTHRGELFF. This chain links TRBV27 with TRBJ2-2; possible D gene TRBD1, 5 bases. V was pared by 5 bases and J by 8 bases, with 9 bases between. The CDR3 is 12 residues long. The germline V gene encodes CDR1 MNHEY and CDR2 SMNVEV (reference sequence).

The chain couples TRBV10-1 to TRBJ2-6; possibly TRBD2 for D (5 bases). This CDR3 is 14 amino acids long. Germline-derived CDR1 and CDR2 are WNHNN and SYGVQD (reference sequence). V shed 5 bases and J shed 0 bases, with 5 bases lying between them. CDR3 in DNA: TGCGCCAGCAGTCGGGGCTCTGGGGCCAACGTCCTGACTTTC. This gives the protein CASSRGSGANVLTF.

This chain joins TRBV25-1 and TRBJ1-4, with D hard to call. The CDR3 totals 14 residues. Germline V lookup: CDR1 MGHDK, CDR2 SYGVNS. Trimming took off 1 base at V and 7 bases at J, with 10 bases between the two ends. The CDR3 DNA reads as TGTGCCAGCAGTGAATCTTCCGAGGTTGAAAAACTGTTTTTT. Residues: CASSESSEVEKLFF.

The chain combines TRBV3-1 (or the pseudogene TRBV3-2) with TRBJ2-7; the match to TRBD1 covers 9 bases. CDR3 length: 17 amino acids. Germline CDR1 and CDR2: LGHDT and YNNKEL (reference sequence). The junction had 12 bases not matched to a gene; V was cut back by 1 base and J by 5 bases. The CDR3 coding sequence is TGTGCCAGCAGCCAAGTTTTTTTGGGACAGGGCCCAGACGAGCAGTACTTC. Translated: CASSQVFLGQGPDEQYF.

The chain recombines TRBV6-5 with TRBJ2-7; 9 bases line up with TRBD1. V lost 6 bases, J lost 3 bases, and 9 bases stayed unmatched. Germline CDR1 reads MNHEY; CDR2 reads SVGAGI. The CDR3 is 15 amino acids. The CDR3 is CASSRPGQGYYEQYF. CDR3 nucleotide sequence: TGTGCCAGCAGCCGCCCGGGACAGGGCTACTACGAGCAGTACTTC.

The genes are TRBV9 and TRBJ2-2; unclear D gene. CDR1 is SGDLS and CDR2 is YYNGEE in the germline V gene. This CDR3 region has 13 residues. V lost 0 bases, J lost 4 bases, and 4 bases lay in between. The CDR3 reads CASSVAGTGELFF. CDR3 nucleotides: TGTGCCAGCAGCGTAGCTGGCACCGGGGAGCTGTTTTTT. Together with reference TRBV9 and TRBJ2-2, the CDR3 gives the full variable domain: DSGVTQTPKHLITATGQRVTLRCSPRSGDLSVYWYQQSLDQGLQFLIQYYNGEERAKGNILERFSAQQFPDLHSELNLSSLELGDSALYFCASSVAGTGELFFGEGSRLTVL.

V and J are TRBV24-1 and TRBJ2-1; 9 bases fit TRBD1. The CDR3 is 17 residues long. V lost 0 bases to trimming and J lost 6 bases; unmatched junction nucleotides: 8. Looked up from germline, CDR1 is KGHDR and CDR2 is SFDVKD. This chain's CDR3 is CATSDLQGTGSGNEQFF. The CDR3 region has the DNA TGTGCCACCAGTGATTTGCAGGGGACAGGGTCCGGCAATGAGCAGTTCTTC.

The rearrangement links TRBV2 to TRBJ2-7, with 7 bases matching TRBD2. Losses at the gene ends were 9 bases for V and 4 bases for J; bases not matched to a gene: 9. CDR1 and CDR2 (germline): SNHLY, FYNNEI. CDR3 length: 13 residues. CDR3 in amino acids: CARSKPSGYEQYF. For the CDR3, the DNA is TGTGCCAGGAGTAAACCTAGCGGTTACGAGCAGTACTTC.

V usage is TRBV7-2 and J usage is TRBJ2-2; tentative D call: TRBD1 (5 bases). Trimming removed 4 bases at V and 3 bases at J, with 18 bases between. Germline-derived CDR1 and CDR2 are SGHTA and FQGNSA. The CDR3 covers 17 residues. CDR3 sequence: CASSSAFGAMHTGELFF. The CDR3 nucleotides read TGTGCCAGCAGCTCTGCGTTTGGGGCGATGCACACCGGGGAGCTGTTTTTT.